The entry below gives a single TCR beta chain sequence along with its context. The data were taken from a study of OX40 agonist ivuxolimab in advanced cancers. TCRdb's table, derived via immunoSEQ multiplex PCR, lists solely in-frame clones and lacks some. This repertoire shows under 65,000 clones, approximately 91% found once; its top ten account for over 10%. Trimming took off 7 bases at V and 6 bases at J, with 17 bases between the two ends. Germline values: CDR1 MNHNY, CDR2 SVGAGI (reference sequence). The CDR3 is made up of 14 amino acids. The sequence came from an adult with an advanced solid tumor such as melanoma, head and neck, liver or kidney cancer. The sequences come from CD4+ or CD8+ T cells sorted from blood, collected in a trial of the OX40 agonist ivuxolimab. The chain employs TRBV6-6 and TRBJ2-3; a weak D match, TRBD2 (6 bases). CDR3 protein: CASKTRGLRDTQYF. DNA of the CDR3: TGTGCCAGCAAGACTAGAGGCCTTAGGGATACGCAGTATTTT.